The source of this T cell receptor beta chain is a study of monozygotic twins with inflammatory bowel disease. Study-wide results and limits: No separation of different T cell subtypes was possible. Healthy twins shared more clonotypes with others than IBD patients, most markedly active ones.

The CDR3 is made up of 14 amino acids. Germline V CDR1 and CDR2: PRHDT, FYEKMQ (reference sequence). Amplification of TCRalpha and TCRbeta cDNA involved two nested PCRs that ran for about 16 and 10 cycles. TCRdb re-analyzed the 5' RACE reads; it lists each CDR3 protein once, without DNA. This listing includes 150,000 to 200,000 distinct CDR3 sequences. On this clonotype: What it binds is unknown.

The receptor's source is a human donor with ulcerative colitis or Crohn's disease, or a healthy co-twin of an affected twin (not recorded which). Specimen: blood. The chain employs TRBV13 and TRBJ1-4; TCRdb's D call of TRBD1 is untestable without DNA. CDR3 sequence: CASSPRGANEKLFF.